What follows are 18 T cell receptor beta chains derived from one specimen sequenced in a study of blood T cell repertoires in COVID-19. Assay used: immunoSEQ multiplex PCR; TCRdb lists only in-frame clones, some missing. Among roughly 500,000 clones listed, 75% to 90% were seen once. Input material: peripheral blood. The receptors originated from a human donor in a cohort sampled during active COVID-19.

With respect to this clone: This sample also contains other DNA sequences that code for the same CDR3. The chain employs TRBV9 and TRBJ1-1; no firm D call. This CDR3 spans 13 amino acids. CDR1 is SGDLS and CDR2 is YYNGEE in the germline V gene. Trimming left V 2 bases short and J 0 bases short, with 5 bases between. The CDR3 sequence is CASSVALNTEAFF. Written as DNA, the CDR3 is TGTGCCAGCAGCGTGGCCCTGAACACTGAAGCTTTCTTT.

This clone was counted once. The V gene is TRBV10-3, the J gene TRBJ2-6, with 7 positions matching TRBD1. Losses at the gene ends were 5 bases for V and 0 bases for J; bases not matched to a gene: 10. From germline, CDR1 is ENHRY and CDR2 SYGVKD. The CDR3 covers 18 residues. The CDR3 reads CAISRQGRENSGANVLTF. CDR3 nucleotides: TGTGCCATCAGTCGACAGGGAAGGGAAAACTCTGGGGCCAACGTCCTGACTTTC.

CDR3 sequence reads: CASSQEANLLADTQYF. The CDR3 DNA reads as TGCGCCAGCAGCCAAGAAGCGAACCTGCTCGCAGATACGCAGTATTTT. The chain couples TRBV4-3 to TRBJ2-3, with D hard to call. Per the germline V gene, CDR1 is LGHNA and CDR2 is YSLEER. CDR3 size: 16 residues. The germline V and J ends were trimmed by 0 bases and 4 bases, with 14 bases remaining between them.

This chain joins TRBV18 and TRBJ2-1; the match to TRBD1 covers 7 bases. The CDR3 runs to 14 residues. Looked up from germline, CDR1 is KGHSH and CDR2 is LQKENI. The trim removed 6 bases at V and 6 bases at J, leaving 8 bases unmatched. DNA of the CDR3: TGTGCCAGCTCCTCTCCGACAGGGTCCAATGAGCAGTTCTTC. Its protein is CASSSPTGSNEQFF.

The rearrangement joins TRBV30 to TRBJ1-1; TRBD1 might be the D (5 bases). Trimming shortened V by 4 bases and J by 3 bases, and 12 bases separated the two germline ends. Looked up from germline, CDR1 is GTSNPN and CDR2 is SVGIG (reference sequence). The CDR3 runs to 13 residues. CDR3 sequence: CAWTGWGDTEAFF. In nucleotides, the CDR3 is TGTGCCTGGACAGGGTGGGGGGACACTGAAGCTTTCTTT.

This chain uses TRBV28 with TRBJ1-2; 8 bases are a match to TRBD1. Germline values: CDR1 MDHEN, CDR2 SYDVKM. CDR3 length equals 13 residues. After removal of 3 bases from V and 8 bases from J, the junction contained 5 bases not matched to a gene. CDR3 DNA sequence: TGTGCCAGCAGTTTGGACAGGGTGAGCGGCTACACCTTC. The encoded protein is CASSLDRVSGYTF.

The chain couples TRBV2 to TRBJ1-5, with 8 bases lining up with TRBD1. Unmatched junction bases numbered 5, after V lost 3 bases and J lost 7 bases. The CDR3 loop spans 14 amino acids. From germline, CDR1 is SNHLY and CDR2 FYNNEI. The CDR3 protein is CASSEGQAPQPQHF. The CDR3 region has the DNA TGTGCCAGCAGTGAGGGACAGGCGCCGCAGCCCCAGCATTTT.

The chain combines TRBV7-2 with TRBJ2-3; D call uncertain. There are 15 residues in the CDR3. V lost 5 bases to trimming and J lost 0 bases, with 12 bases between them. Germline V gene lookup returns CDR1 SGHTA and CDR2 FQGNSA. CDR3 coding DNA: TGTGCCAGCAGCCCATCGGTGGTTAGCACAGATACGCAGTATTTT. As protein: CASSPSVVSTDTQYF.

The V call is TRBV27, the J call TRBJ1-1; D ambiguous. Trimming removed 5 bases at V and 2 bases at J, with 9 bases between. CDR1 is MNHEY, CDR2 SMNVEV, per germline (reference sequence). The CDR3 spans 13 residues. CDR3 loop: CASSIAGNTEAFF. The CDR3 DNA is TGTGCCAGCAGTATAGCGGGAAACACTGAAGCTTTCTTT.

CDR3 bases: TGTGCCAGCAGCCCTGACGGACAGGGTGCTGGAAACACCATATATTTT. Amino acid sequence: CASSPDGQGAGNTIYF. The gene calls are TRBV3-1 (or the pseudogene TRBV3-2) and TRBJ1-3, with TRBD1 matching over 8 bases. Germline loops: CDR1 LGHDT, CDR2 YNNKEL (reference sequence). The CDR3 has 16 amino acids. V dropped 4 bases and J dropped 2; count of bases not matched to a gene: 7.

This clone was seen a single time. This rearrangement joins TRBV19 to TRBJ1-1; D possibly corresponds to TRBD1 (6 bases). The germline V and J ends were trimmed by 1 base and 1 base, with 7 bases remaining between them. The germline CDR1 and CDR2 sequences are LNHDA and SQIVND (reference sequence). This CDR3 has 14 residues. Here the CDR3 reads CASSIVGQNTEAFF. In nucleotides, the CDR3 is TGTGCCAGTAGTATAGTGGGACAGAACACTGAAGCTTTCTTT.

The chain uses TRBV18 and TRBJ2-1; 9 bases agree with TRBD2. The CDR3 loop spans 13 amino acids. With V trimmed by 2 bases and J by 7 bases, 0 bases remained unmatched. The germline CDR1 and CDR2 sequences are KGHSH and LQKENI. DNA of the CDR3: TGTGCCAGCTCACCAACTAGCGGGAATGAGCAGTTCTTC. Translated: CASSPTSGNEQFF.

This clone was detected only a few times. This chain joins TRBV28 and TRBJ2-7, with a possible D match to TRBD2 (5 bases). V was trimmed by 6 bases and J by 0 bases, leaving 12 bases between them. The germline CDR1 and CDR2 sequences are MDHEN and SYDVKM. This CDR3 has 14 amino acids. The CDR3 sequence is CASRWGALSYEQYF. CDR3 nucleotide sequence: TGTGCCAGCAGGTGGGGAGCCCTCTCCTACGAGCAGTACTTC.

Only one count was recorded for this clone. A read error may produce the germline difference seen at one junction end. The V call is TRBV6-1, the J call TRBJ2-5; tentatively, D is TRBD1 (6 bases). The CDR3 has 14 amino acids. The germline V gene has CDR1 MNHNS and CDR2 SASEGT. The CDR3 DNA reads TGTGCCAGCAGTGAAGCAGGACAGTGGAGGCTTGCGGACTTC. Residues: CASSEAGQWRLADF.

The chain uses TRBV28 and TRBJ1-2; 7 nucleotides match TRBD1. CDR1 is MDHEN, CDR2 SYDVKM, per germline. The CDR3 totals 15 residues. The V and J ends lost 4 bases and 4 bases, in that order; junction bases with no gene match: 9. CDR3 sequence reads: CASSSPGQFFYGYTF. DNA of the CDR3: TGTGCCAGCAGTTCCCCGGGACAGTTTTTCTATGGCTACACCTTC.

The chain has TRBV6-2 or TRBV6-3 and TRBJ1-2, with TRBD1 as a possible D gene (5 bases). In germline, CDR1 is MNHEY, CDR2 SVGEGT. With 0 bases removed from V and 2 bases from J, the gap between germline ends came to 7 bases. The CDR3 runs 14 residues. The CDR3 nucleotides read TGTGCCAGCAGTTACTCGGACACAAACTATGGCTACACCTTC. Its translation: CASSYSDTNYGYTF.

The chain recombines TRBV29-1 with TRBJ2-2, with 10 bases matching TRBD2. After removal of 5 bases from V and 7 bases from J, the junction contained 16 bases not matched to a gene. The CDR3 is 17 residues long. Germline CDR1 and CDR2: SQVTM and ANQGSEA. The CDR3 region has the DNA TGCAGCGTTAGGGTTGACGGCACTAGCGGGATACACGGGGAGCTGTTTTTT. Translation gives CSVRVDGTSGIHGELFF.

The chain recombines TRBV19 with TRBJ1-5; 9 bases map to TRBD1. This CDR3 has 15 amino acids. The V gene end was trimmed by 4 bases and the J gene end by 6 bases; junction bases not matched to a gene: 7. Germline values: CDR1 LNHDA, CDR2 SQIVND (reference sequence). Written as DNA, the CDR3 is TGTGCCAGTAGTAGTGAAGGACAGGGGTTTCAGCCCCAGCATTTT. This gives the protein CASSSEGQGFQPQHF.